These T cell receptor beta chains were read from a single sample in a study of memory CD4+ T cells and cytomegalovirus serostatus. Produced via immunoSEQ multiplex PCR; TCRdb's table is partial and in-frame only. The sample lists tens of thousands of clones; around three quarters were seen once. Material: memory CD4+ T cells from blood. All receptors come from an adult in good health and CMV-seronegative. The CDR3 runs from the conserved cysteine through the conserved F or W. Each record gives: J gene, D gene, clone size, V gene, CDR3 protein, CDR3 DNA. D genes are given only for firm matches. Clone size is not always given. Where it is, it says once, few, many or a class for expanded clones.

j_gene: TRBJ1-1; d_gene: TRBD1; abundance: -; v_gene: TRBV4-3; CDR3aa: CASSAQGRGTEAFF; CDR3nt: TGCGCCAGCAGCGCACAGGGGCGAGGCACTGAAGCTTTCTTT
j_gene: TRBJ1-2; d_gene: TRBD1; abundance: -; v_gene: TRBV12-5; CDR3aa: CASGGQGENYGYTF; CDR3nt: TGTGCTAGTGGGGGACAGGGGGAGAACTATGGCTACACCTTC
j_gene: TRBJ1-2; d_gene: -; abundance: -; v_gene: TRBV19; CDR3aa: CASSPGAANYGYTF; CDR3nt: TGTGCCAGCTCCCCTGGGGCGGCTAACTATGGCTACACCTTC
j_gene: TRBJ2-3; d_gene: -; abundance: -; v_gene: TRBV28; CDR3aa: CASGLGLYTDTQYF; CDR3nt: TGTGCCAGCGGGCTGGGGCTTTACACAGATACGCAGTATTTT
j_gene: TRBJ2-7; d_gene: -; abundance: -; v_gene: TRBV18; CDR3aa: CASSLAHGPPDEQYF; CDR3nt: TGTGCCAGCTCACTAGCCCATGGGCCTCCTGACGAGCAGTACTTC
j_gene: TRBJ2-2; d_gene: TRBD1; abundance: -; v_gene: TRBV11-3; CDR3aa: CASRETGRNTGELFF; CDR3nt: TGTGCCAGCAGAGAGACAGGGAGGAACACCGGGGAGCTGTTTTTT
j_gene: TRBJ2-1; d_gene: -; abundance: -; v_gene: TRBV5-4; CDR3aa: CASSLGAPDEQFF; CDR3nt: TGTGCCAGCAGCCTGGGGGCCCCGGATGAGCAGTTCTTC
j_gene: TRBJ1-5; d_gene: -; abundance: -; v_gene: TRBV28; CDR3aa: CASSLGGGFQPQHF; CDR3nt: TGTGCCAGCAGTTTAGGAGGGGGGTTTCAGCCCCAGCATTTT
j_gene: TRBJ1-4; d_gene: TRBD1; abundance: -; v_gene: TRBV28; CDR3aa: CASSPTGGEKLFF; CDR3nt: TGTGCCAGCAGTCCGACAGGGGGAGAAAAACTGTTTTTT
j_gene: TRBJ1-5; d_gene: TRBD1; abundance: -; v_gene: TRBV7-8; CDR3aa: CASSPGTGQGQPQHF; CDR3nt: TGTGCCAGCAGCCCAGGGACAGGACAAGGCCAGCCCCAGCATTTT
j_gene: TRBJ2-1; d_gene: TRBD1; abundance: -; v_gene: TRBV5-1; CDR3aa: CASSYRSPDRSVSYNEQFF; CDR3nt: TGCGCCAGCAGCTACCGAAGTCCGGACAGGAGCGTCTCCTACAATGAGCAGTTCTTC
j_gene: TRBJ2-5; d_gene: TRBD2; abundance: -; v_gene: TRBV2; CDR3aa: CASSPLGLAVTKTQYF; CDR3nt: TGTGCCAGCAGTCCATTGGGACTAGCAGTTACAAAGACCCAGTACTTC
j_gene: TRBJ1-2; d_gene: -; abundance: -; v_gene: TRBV7-8; CDR3aa: CASSLGVGGGYTF; CDR3nt: TGTGCCAGCAGCTTAGGTGTGGGAGGTGGCTACACCTTC
j_gene: TRBJ1-1; d_gene: -; abundance: once; v_gene: TRBV19; CDR3aa: CASSIPQDTEAFF; CDR3nt: TGTGCCAGTAGTATCCCCCAGGACACTGAAGCTTTCTTT
j_gene: TRBJ1-1; d_gene: -; abundance: -; v_gene: TRBV16; CDR3aa: CASSQIAGAPFF; CDR3nt: TGTGCCAGCAGCCAAATAGCGGGGGCCCCTTTCTTT
j_gene: TRBJ1-2; d_gene: -; abundance: -; v_gene: TRBV2; CDR3aa: CASTPEDNYGYTF; CDR3nt: TGTGCCAGCACCCCTGAGGATAACTATGGCTACACCTTC
j_gene: TRBJ2-2; d_gene: TRBD2; abundance: few; v_gene: TRBV2; CDR3aa: CARGTSGSNTGELFF; CDR3nt: TGTGCCAGAGGTACTAGCGGTTCGAACACCGGGGAGCTGTTTTTT
j_gene: TRBJ2-4; d_gene: -; abundance: -; v_gene: TRBV7-9; CDR3aa: CASSSAGQGAKNIQYF; CDR3nt: TGTGCCAGCAGCTCAGCAGGGCAGGGGGCCAAAAACATTCAGTACTTC
j_gene: TRBJ2-3; d_gene: TRBD2; abundance: -; v_gene: TRBV7-9; CDR3aa: CASRKGSGDTDTQYF; CDR3nt: TGTGCCAGCAGAAAGGGAAGCGGGGACACAGATACGCAGTATTTT
j_gene: TRBJ2-5; d_gene: TRBD2; abundance: -; v_gene: TRBV7-9; CDR3aa: CASSSVRWGLAGPGGQYF; CDR3nt: TGTGCCAGCAGCTCAGTCCGCTGGGGGCTAGCGGGACCAGGCGGCCAGTACTTC
j_gene: TRBJ2-2; d_gene: TRBD1; abundance: -; v_gene: TRBV7-3; CDR3aa: CASSLGAGGIANTGELFF; CDR3nt: TGTGCCAGCAGCTTGGGGGCAGGGGGCATCGCGAACACCGGGGAGCTGTTTTTT
j_gene: TRBJ1-1; d_gene: -; abundance: -; v_gene: TRBV5-1; CDR3aa: CASSRDGGNTEAFF; CDR3nt: TGCGCCAGCAGCCGGGACGGGGGTAACACTGAAGCTTTCTTT
j_gene: TRBJ2-1; d_gene: -; abundance: -; v_gene: TRBV7-3; CDR3aa: CASSLVTNNEQFF; CDR3nt: TGTGCCAGCAGCTTAGTCACCAACAATGAGCAGTTCTTC
j_gene: TRBJ1-5; d_gene: -; abundance: -; v_gene: TRBV2; CDR3aa: CASSEAGVDQPQHF; CDR3nt: TGTGCCAGCAGTGAGGCGGGCGTGGATCAGCCCCAGCATTTT
j_gene: TRBJ2-7; d_gene: TRBD1; abundance: -; v_gene: TRBV2; CDR3aa: CASSVDRGLGEQYF; CDR3nt: TGTGCCAGCAGTGTGGACAGGGGGCTCGGGGAGCAGTACTTC
j_gene: TRBJ2-1; d_gene: TRBD2; abundance: -; v_gene: TRBV7-9; CDR3aa: CASSPGLAGTTQFF; CDR3nt: TGTGCCAGCAGCCCCGGACTAGCGGGAACTACTCAGTTCTTC
j_gene: TRBJ1-2; d_gene: -; abundance: -; v_gene: TRBV5-1; CDR3aa: CASSLVGARGGGYTF; CDR3nt: TGCGCCAGCAGCTTGGTCGGGGCCAGGGGCGGGGGCTACACCTTC
j_gene: TRBJ1-5; d_gene: TRBD1; abundance: -; v_gene: TRBV19; CDR3aa: CASSLRGQGKRQPQHF; CDR3nt: TGTGCCAGTAGTCTCAGGGGACAGGGGAAAAGACAGCCCCAGCATTTT
j_gene: TRBJ1-3; d_gene: -; abundance: -; v_gene: TRBV6-5; CDR3aa: CASSYGSEHSGNTIYF; CDR3nt: TGTGCCAGCAGTTACGGGTCGGAACACTCTGGAAACACCATATATTTT
j_gene: TRBJ1-5; d_gene: TRBD1; abundance: -; v_gene: TRBV6-6; CDR3aa: CASSYGGGQPQHF; CDR3nt: TGTGCCAGCAGTTACGGAGGGGGCCAGCCCCAGCATTTT
j_gene: TRBJ1-5; d_gene: -; abundance: -; v_gene: TRBV6-6; CDR3aa: CASRGSLSNQPQHF; CDR3nt: TGTGCCAGCAGGGGGTCACTTAGCAATCAGCCCCAGCATTTT
j_gene: TRBJ2-5; d_gene: -; abundance: few; v_gene: TRBV5-1; CDR3aa: CASSSLGLSGETQYF; CDR3nt: TGCGCCAGCAGCTCCCTAGGACTCTCCGGCGAGACCCAGTACTTC
j_gene: TRBJ2-1; d_gene: TRBD1; abundance: -; v_gene: TRBV28; CDR3aa: CASSWPGTGLGSYNEQFF; CDR3nt: TGTGCCAGCAGCTGGCCCGGGACAGGGTTGGGCTCCTACAATGAGCAGTTCTTC
j_gene: TRBJ1-3; d_gene: TRBD1; abundance: -; v_gene: TRBV7-9; CDR3aa: CASNPGQGFSWSGNTIYF; CDR3nt: TGTGCCAGCAACCCGGGACAGGGTTTTAGTTGGTCTGGAAACACCATATATTTT
j_gene: TRBJ2-1; d_gene: -; abundance: -; v_gene: TRBV10-2; CDR3aa: CASSESRSLTHYNEQFF; CDR3nt: TGCGCCAGCAGTGAGTCGAGATCGTTGACACATTACAATGAGCAGTTCTTC
j_gene: TRBJ2-2; d_gene: TRBD1; abundance: -; v_gene: TRBV10-3; CDR3aa: CAIGPGQGATGELFF; CDR3nt: TGTGCCATCGGACCGGGACAGGGGGCAACCGGGGAGCTGTTTTTT
j_gene: TRBJ2-3; d_gene: TRBD2; abundance: -; v_gene: TRBV19; CDR3aa: CASSVSGATDTQYF; CDR3nt: TGTGCCAGTAGTGTGAGCGGGGCCACAGATACGCAGTATTTT
j_gene: TRBJ2-7; d_gene: -; abundance: few; v_gene: TRBV7-2; CDR3aa: CASSIRLVGEQYF; CDR3nt: TGTGCCAGCAGCATCCGACTAGTGGGAGAGCAGTACTTC
j_gene: TRBJ2-1; d_gene: TRBD2; abundance: few; v_gene: TRBV9; CDR3aa: CASTGRTSGSLNEQFF; CDR3nt: TGTGCCAGCACCGGTAGAACTAGCGGGAGTTTAAATGAGCAGTTCTTC
j_gene: TRBJ2-1; d_gene: -; abundance: -; v_gene: TRBV5-4; CDR3aa: CASSSLQVNYNEQFF; CDR3nt: TGTGCCAGCAGCTCTTTACAGGTGAATTACAATGAGCAGTTCTTC
j_gene: TRBJ1-2; d_gene: TRBD1; abundance: few; v_gene: TRBV27; CDR3aa: CASSEKGQGRLGYTF; CDR3nt: TGTGCCAGCAGTGAAAAAGGACAGGGGCGTCTTGGCTACACCTTC
j_gene: TRBJ1-5; d_gene: -; abundance: -; v_gene: TRBV19; CDR3aa: CASTDGGGGNQPQHF; CDR3nt: TGTGCCAGTACCGATGGAGGGGGAGGCAATCAGCCCCAGCATTTT
j_gene: TRBJ1-4; d_gene: -; abundance: -; v_gene: TRBV7-9; CDR3aa: CASSLAGGLEKLFF; CDR3nt: TGTGCCAGCAGCTTAGCGGGCGGGCTTGAAAAACTGTTTTTT
j_gene: TRBJ1-6; d_gene: TRBD1; abundance: -; v_gene: TRBV5-1; CDR3aa: CASNMDGQDNSPLHF; CDR3nt: TGCGCCAGCAACATGGACGGACAGGATAATTCACCCCTCCACTTT
j_gene: TRBJ2-4; d_gene: TRBD1; abundance: once; v_gene: TRBV7-2; CDR3aa: CASSSHRGENIQYF; CDR3nt: TGTGCCAGCAGCTCTCACAGGGGTGAAAACATTCAGTACTTC
j_gene: TRBJ1-2; d_gene: -; abundance: few; v_gene: TRBV7-8; CDR3aa: CASSLMNYGYTF; CDR3nt: TGTGCCAGCAGCTTAATGAACTATGGCTACACCTTC
j_gene: TRBJ2-3; d_gene: TRBD2; abundance: once; v_gene: TRBV4-1; CDR3aa: CASSGREGTDTQYF; CDR3nt: TGCGCCAGCAGCGGGCGGGAGGGAACAGATACGCAGTATTTT
j_gene: TRBJ1-2; d_gene: -; abundance: few; v_gene: TRBV27; CDR3aa: CASSTGKTKLYGYTF; CDR3nt: TGTGCCAGCAGTACAGGGAAAACCAAGCTATATGGCTACACCTTC
j_gene: TRBJ2-5; d_gene: -; abundance: -; v_gene: TRBV7-8; CDR3aa: CASSLRVRGQTQYF; CDR3nt: TGTGCCAGCAGCCTCCGGGTTCGGGGTCAGACCCAGTACTTC
j_gene: TRBJ2-5; d_gene: -; abundance: -; v_gene: TRBV7-9; CDR3aa: CASSLTEGRVAETQYF; CDR3nt: TGTGCCAGCAGCTTAACGGAGGGCCGGGTGGCAGAGACCCAGTACTTC
j_gene: TRBJ1-1; d_gene: TRBD1; abundance: -; v_gene: TRBV11-1; CDR3aa: CASSLDRGGEAFF; CDR3nt: TGTGCCAGCAGCTTAGACAGGGGCGGTGAAGCTTTCTTT
j_gene: TRBJ2-5; d_gene: TRBD2; abundance: -; v_gene: TRBV7-8; CDR3aa: CASSLVGAGGETQYF; CDR3nt: TGTGCCAGCAGCTTAGTGGGGGCGGGAGGGGAGACCCAGTACTTC
j_gene: TRBJ2-7; d_gene: -; abundance: -; v_gene: TRBV7-2; CDR3aa: CASTNGGNPPYEQYF; CDR3nt: TGTGCCAGCACCAATGGCGGAAATCCCCCCTACGAGCAGTACTTC
j_gene: TRBJ1-2; d_gene: TRBD1; abundance: -; v_gene: TRBV27; CDR3aa: CASSSGQGRRGYTF; CDR3nt: TGTGCCAGCAGTTCGGGACAGGGAAGGAGGGGCTACACCTTC